This T cell receptor (beta chain) emerged from a study of T cells after yellow fever vaccination. Study details: Researchers used SMART-Seq v4 Ultra Low Input to prepare fractions that had low cell numbers.

Germline CDR1 reads SGHTA; CDR2 reads FQGNSA. V lost 3 bases and J 1 base, leaving 15 bases between the germline ends. This CDR3 has 16 residues. From the 5' RACE reads, TCRdb called clonotypes with MiXCR, one entry per CDR3 protein. The sample has a few hundred thousand distinct CDR3 sequences; around 3.9% are singletons. Points from the study as a whole: Abundant contaminating clonotypes from the bulk population could appear in FACS-sorted repertoires. Reappearing after the booster were most of the clones from primary vaccination (around 95% CD4, 85% to 90% CD8).

Ten or more counts support this clonotype. The antigen is not known. This receptor was taken from a young man who received the YFV17D yellow fever vaccine. Here the sequenced sample was PBMCs, taken on the day of the yellow fever booster vaccination. The chain carries TRBV7-2 and TRBJ1-2, with D possibly being TRBD1 (5 bases). Here the CDR3 reads CASSFAGRGNNYGYTF. CDR3 coding DNA: TGTGCCAGCAGCTTTGCTGGGAGGGGTAATAACTATGGCTACACCTTC.